A selection of T cell receptor beta chains follows, all from one sample in a study of T cell responses to AZD1222 COVID-19 vaccine. The data were produced by immunoSEQ multiplex PCR, yet TCRdb's version contains in-frame clones alone and is incomplete. The sample has 150,000 to 160,000 clones; over 90% are singletons. The sample was peripheral blood, taken 28 days after the second AZD1222 dose. The receptors shown here come from an adult who received the AZD1222 COVID-19 vaccine. The CDR3 runs from the conserved cysteine through the conserved F or W. D genes are given only for firm matches. Rows give clone size only sometimes, using once, few, many, or a class for an expanded clone.

>TRBJ1-2|.|TRBD1|TRBV7-9
TGTGCCAGCAGCTTAAAGGGACAGGGCTATGGCTACACCTTC
CASSLKGQGYGYTF
>TRBJ1-4|.|TRBD1|TRBV7-9
TGTGCCAGCACCTCTCCCGGGACAGGGCCTGAAAAACTGTTTTTT
CASTSPGTGPEKLFF
>TRBJ1-1|.|.|TRBV11-3
TGTGCCAGCAGCCCGAATCAGAACACTGAAGCTTTCTTT
CASSPNQNTEAFF
>TRBJ1-1|.|.|TRBV19
TGTGCCAGTAGGACAGGTTTGACCACTGAAGCTTTCTTT
CASRTGLTTEAFF
>TRBJ2-1|.|.|TRBV30
TGTGCCTGGGTAGGGGGAGCGGGCAATGAGCAGTTCTTC
CAWVGGAGNEQFF
>TRBJ1-4|.|.|TRBV3-1/TRBV3-2
TGTGCCAGCAGCCAAGGGATCAAGGGGGAAAAACTGTTTTTT
CASSQGIKGEKLFF
>TRBJ1-5|.|.|TRBV2
TGTGCCAGCAGTCTGGAACCCCGGGGTCAGCCCCAGCATTTT
CASSLEPRGQPQHF
>TRBJ2-1|.|TRBD2|TRBV9
TGTGCCAGCGGGGGGGAGGCCTCCTACAATGAGCAGTTCTTC
CASGGEASYNEQFF
>TRBJ2-3|.|.|TRBV30
TGTGCCCTTGAACAGGGCACAGATACGCAGTATTTT
CALEQGTDTQYF
>TRBJ2-7|.|TRBD1|TRBV6-5
TGTGCCAGCAGTTACATCCGGGACAGGGGGGCCTACGAGCAGTACTTC
CASSYIRDRGAYEQYF
>TRBJ2-3|few|.|TRBV7-8
TGTGCCAGCAGCTTGAACTGGGGCACAGATACGCAGTATTTT
CASSLNWGTDTQYF
>TRBJ2-7|.|TRBD2|TRBV9
TGTGCCAGCAGCCCCGGGAGGAGCGGGGGCTCCTACGAGCAGTACTTC
CASSPGRSGGSYEQYF
>TRBJ1-2|.|.|TRBV19
TGTGCCAGTAGTGCTGGGTCCAGTGAAAGGCGCTACACCTTC
CASSAGSSERRYTF
>TRBJ2-2|.|.|TRBV28
TGTGCCAGCATGGGTCCGCTACCCCGGGTCACCGGGGAGCTGTTTTTT
CASMGPLPRVTGELFF
>TRBJ2-7|.|TRBD1|TRBV18
TGTGCCAGCTCACCGTTGAACGGAAAGGGGGCGATATACGAGCAGTACTTC
CASSPLNGKGAIYEQYF
>TRBJ1-5|.|.|TRBV28
TGTGCCAGCAGTCGGGGGGGCACCATCCAGCCCCAGCATTTT
CASSRGGTIQPQHF
>TRBJ2-7|.|.|TRBV2
TGTGCCAGCAGAAGGGAGTACGAGCAGTACTTC
CASRREYEQYF
>TRBJ2-2|.|TRBD1|TRBV7-6
TGTGCCAGCAGCCTCGGACAGGGGTTAAACACCGGGGAGCTGTTTTTT
CASSLGQGLNTGELFF
>TRBJ2-1|.|TRBD1|TRBV10-2
TGCGCCAGCAGGCACCGGGACAGCTCCTACAATGAGCAGTTCTTC
CASRHRDSSYNEQFF
>TRBJ1-1|.|.|TRBV27
TGTGCCAGCAGTTCGAACTGGGGCAGAAAGAACACTGAAGCTTTCTTT
CASSSNWGRKNTEAFF
>TRBJ2-2|.|TRBD2|TRBV20-1
TGCAGTGGCGGGGGGTCCGGGGAGCTGTTTTTT
CSGGGSGELFF
>TRBJ1-1|.|.|TRBV18
TGTGCCAGCTCACCAAGGACGCTAGAAGCTTTCTTT
CASSPRTLEAFF
>TRBJ1-3|.|.|TRBV7-8
TGTGCCAGCAGCCCTAGACCTGGAAACACCATATATTTT
CASSPRPGNTIYF
>TRBJ2-2|.|.|TRBV28
TGTGCCACTCAGAGGTCCACCGGGGAGCTGTTTTTT
CATQRSTGELFF
>TRBJ1-5|.|.|TRBV27
TGTGCCAGCAACGCTGTGGGGGGTTATCAGCCCCAGCATTTT
CASNAVGGYQPQHF
>TRBJ1-5|.|.|TRBV7-8
TGTGCCAGCAGCTTAGCCGGTGGGGGGATATTCCAGCCCCAGCATTTT
CASSLAGGGIFQPQHF
>TRBJ2-1|.|.|TRBV20-1
TGCAGTGCTAGACCGGCCGCCAGGCCTTTCTTC
CSARPAARPFF
>TRBJ1-1|few|.|TRBV5-6
TGTGCCAGCAGCTTTAAGGGAACCACTGAAGCTTTCTTT
CASSFKGTTEAFF
>TRBJ1-1|.|.|TRBV6-5
TGTGCCAGCAGTTCGGGACGGATGAACACTGAAGCTTTCTTT
CASSSGRMNTEAFF
>TRBJ2-3|.|TRBD2|TRBV11-2
TGTGCCAGCAGCTTAGGTCTAGCGGGAGGGCCGGGGGGCACAGATACGCAGTATTTT
CASSLGLAGGPGGTDTQYF
>TRBJ1-2|.|.|TRBV3-1/TRBV3-2
TGTGCCAGCAGCCAAATGGCCAGTTATGGCTACACCTTC
CASSQMASYGYTF